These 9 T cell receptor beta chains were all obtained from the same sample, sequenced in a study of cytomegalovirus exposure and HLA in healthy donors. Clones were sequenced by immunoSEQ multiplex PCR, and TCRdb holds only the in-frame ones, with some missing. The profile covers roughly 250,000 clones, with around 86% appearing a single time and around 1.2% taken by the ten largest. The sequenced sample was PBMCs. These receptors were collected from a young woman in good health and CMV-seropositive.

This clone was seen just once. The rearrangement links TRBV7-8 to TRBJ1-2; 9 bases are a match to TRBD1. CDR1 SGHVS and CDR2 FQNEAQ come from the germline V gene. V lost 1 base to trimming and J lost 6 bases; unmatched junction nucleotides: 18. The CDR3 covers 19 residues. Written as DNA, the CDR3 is TGTGCCAGCAGCTTAGGGGTCAAGAGGGACAGGGAGGGTCGGGATGGCTACACCTTC. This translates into CASSLGVKRDREGRDGYTF.

The CDR3: CASSPLSRANTGELFF. In DNA form, the CDR3 reads TGTGCCAGCTCACCCCTGTCGAGGGCGAACACCGGGGAGCTGTTTTTT. The genes are TRBV18 and TRBJ2-2, with D perhaps TRBD2 (5 bases). The germline V gene encodes CDR1 KGHSH and CDR2 LQKENI. CDR3 length equals 16 residues. The V end lost 3 bases, the J end lost 0 bases, and 11 bases lay between the germline ends.

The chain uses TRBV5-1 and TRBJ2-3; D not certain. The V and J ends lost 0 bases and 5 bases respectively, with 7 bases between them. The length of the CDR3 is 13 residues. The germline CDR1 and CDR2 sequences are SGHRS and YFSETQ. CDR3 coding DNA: TGCGCCAGCAGCTTGGTTGCGGAAGATACGCAGTATTTT. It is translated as CASSLVAEDTQYF.

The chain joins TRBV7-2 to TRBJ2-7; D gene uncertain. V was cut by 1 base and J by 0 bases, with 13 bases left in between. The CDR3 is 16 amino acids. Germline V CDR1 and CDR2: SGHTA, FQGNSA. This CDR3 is CASSLESTRPSYEQYF. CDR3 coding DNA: TGTGCCAGCAGCTTAGAATCGACACGACCCTCCTACGAGCAGTACTTC. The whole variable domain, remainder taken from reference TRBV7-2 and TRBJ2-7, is GAGVSQSPSNKVTEKGKDVELRCDPISGHTALYWYRQSLGQGLEFLIYFQGNSAPDKSGLPSDRFSAERTGGSVSTLTIQRTQQEDSAVYLCASSLESTRPSYEQYFGPGTRLTVT.

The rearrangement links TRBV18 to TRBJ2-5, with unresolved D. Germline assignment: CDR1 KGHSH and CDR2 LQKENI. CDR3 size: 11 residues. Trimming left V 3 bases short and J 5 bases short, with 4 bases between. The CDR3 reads CASSPSETQYF. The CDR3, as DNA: TGTGCCAGCTCACCTTCGGAGACCCAGTACTTC.

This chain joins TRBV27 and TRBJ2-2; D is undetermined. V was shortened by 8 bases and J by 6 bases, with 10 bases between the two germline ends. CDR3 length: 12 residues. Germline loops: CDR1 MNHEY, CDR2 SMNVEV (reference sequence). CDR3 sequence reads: CASSLPAGELFF. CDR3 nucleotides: TGTGCCAGCTCTCTTCCAGCCGGGGAGCTGTTTTTT.

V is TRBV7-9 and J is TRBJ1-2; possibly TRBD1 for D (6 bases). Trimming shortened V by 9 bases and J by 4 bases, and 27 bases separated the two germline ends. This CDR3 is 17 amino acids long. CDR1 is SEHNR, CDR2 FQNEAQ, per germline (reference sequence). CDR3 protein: CASTSGGIILTSYGYTF. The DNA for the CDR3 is TGTGCCAGTACCTCGGGGGGCATTATCTTGACCTCCTATGGCTACACCTTC.

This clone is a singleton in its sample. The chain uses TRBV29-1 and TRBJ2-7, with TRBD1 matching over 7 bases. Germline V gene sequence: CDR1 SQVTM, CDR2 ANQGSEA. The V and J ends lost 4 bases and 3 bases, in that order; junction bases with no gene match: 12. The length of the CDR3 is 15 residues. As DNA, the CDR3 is TGCAGCGTTGGCGTCTTGGGACAGATCTACTACGAGCAGTACTTC. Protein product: CSVGVLGQIYYEQYF.

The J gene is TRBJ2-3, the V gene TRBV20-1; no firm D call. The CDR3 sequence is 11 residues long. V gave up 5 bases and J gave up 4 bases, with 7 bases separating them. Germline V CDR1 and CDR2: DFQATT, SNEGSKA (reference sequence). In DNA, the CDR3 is TGCAGTGCTGACTTATCAGATACGCAGTATTTT. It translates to CSADLSDTQYF.